Listed here are 8 T cell receptor beta chains from one sample, sequenced in a study of cytomegalovirus exposure and HLA in healthy donors. The primer mix had 60 Vbeta and 13 Jbeta primers. The protocol was immunoSEQ multiplex PCR, while the TCRdb copy is restricted to in-frame clones and leaves out a portion. The repertoire holds some 94,000 clones, roughly 80% seen once, with over 3% in the top ten. The source material was PBMCs. The receptors were gathered from a man in his forties in good health and CMV-seronegative.

This clone was recorded a few times. The J gene is TRBJ1-5, the V gene TRBV6-1, with a tentative D call TRBD1 (6 bases). Germline V gives CDR1 MNHNS, CDR2 SASEGT. The CDR3 is 13 residues long. V lost 8 bases to trimming and J lost 6 bases, with 14 bases between them. The CDR3 DNA is TGTGCCAGCGTCGGGGGGGGGCCTCAGCCCCAGCATTTT. Translation: CASVGGGPQPQHF.

The chain has TRBV9 and TRBJ2-2, with 8 nucleotides matching TRBD2. Germline CDR1 and CDR2: SGDLS and YYNGEE. Trimming at V came to 2 bases and at J to 4 bases, leaving 7 bases not matched to a gene. The CDR3 covers 16 residues. Here the CDR3 DNA reads TGTGCCAGCAGCGTCAGTTCGGGAGGGGTCACCGGGGAGCTGTTTTTT. Its protein is CASSVSSGGVTGELFF.

The V and J genes are TRBV30 and TRBJ1-6, with a tentative D call TRBD1 (6 bases). The CDR3 length is 15 residues. V was clipped by 1 base and J by 9 bases, with 16 bases between them. Germline CDR1 reads GTSNPN; CDR2 reads SVGIG (reference sequence). CDR3 in DNA: TGTGCCTGGAGTGGAAGCGGGACAAAAGGTTCACCCCTCCACTTT. Translating gives CAWSGSGTKGSPLHF. Combining the CDR3 with reference TRBV30 and TRBJ1-6 gives the whole variable domain SQTIHQWPATLVQPVGSPLSLECTVEGTSNPNLYWYRQAAGRGLQLLFYSVGIGQISSEVPQNLSASRPQDRQFILSSKKLLLSDSGFYLCAWSGSGTKGSPLHFGNGTRLTVT.

The chain links TRBV7-7 to TRBJ2-7, with D possibly matching TRBD1 (6 bases). V lost 2 bases to trimming and J lost 2 bases, with 7 bases between them. Looked up from germline, CDR1 is SSHAT and CDR2 is FNYEAQ (reference sequence). The CDR3 totals 13 residues. This chain's CDR3 is CASSLNRAYEQYF. The CDR3 region has the DNA TGTGCCAGCAGCTTAAACAGGGCCTACGAGCAGTACTTC. The full variable domain, in which reference TRBV7-7 and TRBJ2-7 provide the parts outside the CDR3, is GAGVSQSPRYKVTKRGQDVTLRCDPISSHATLYWYQQALGQGPEFLTYFNYEAQPDKSGLPSDRFSAERPEGSISTLTIQRTEQRDSAMYRCASSLNRAYEQYFGPGTRLTVT.

This chain uses TRBV18 with TRBJ2-7; tentative D call: TRBD1 (6 bases). This CDR3 has 15 amino acids. The V end lost 6 bases, the J end lost 0 bases, and 15 bases lay between the germline ends. CDR1 KGHSH and CDR2 LQKENI come from the germline V gene. Here the CDR3 reads CASSLGQTRSYEQYF. The CDR3 region has the DNA TGTGCCAGCTCTCTGGGACAAACCCGCTCCTACGAGCAGTACTTC.

This chain connects TRBV7-9 to TRBJ1-6; D possibly corresponds to TRBD1 (6 bases). Trimming shortened V by 4 bases and J by 7 bases, and 14 bases separated the two germline ends. Germline V gene sequence: CDR1 SEHNR, CDR2 FQNEAQ (reference sequence). This CDR3 is 15 amino acids long. The CDR3 coding sequence is TGTGCCAGCAGCTCACAGGGCCCTGGGAATTCACCCCTCCACTTT. It specifies CASSSQGPGNSPLHF.

Only one count was recorded for this clone. V and J are TRBV6-5 and TRBJ2-2; D may be TRBD1 (5 bases). The V end lost 2 bases, the J end lost 4 bases, and 14 bases lay between the germline ends. The CDR3 consists of 16 residues. From germline, CDR1 is MNHEY and CDR2 SVGAGI. The CDR3 DNA is TGTGCCAGCAGTTACGAAAGCAGGGTGGTCACCGGGGAGCTGTTTTTT. Protein: CASSYESRVVTGELFF.

As regards this clone: The same CDR3 arises from other DNA sequences in this sample as well. V is TRBV5-1 and J is TRBJ1-2; the D gene is possibly TRBD1 (5 bases). This CDR3 has 14 amino acids. The germline V gene has CDR1 SGHRS and CDR2 YFSETQ. V lost 0 bases and J lost 2, with 8 bases in between. CDR3 sequence (DNA): TGCGCCAGCAGCTTGGGGGGGGAGAACTATGGCTACACCTTC. It codes for CASSLGGENYGYTF.